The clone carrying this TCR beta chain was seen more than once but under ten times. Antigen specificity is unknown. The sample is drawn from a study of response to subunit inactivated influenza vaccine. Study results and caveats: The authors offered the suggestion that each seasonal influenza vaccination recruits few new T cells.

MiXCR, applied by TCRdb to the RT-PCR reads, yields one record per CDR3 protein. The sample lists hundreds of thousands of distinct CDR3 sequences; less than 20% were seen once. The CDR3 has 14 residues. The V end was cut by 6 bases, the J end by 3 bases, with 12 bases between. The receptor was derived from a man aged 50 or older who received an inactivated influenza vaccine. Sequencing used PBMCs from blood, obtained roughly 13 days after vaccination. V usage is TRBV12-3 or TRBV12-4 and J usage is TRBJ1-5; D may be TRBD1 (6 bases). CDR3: CASRQQGYNQPQHF. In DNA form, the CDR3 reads TGTGCCAGCAGACAACAGGGTTACAATCAGCCCCAGCATTTT.